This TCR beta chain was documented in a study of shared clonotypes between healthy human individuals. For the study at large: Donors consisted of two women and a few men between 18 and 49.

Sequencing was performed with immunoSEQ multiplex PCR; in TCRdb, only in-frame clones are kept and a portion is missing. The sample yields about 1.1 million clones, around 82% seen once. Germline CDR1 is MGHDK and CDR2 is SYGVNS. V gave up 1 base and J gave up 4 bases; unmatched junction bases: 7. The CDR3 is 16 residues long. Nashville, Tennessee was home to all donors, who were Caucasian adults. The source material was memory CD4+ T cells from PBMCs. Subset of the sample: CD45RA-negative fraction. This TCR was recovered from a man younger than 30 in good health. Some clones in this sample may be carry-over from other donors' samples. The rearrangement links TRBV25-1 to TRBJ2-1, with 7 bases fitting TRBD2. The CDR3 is CASSEFASGSYNEQFF. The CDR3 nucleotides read TGTGCCAGCAGTGAATTCGCTAGCGGTAGTTACAATGAGCAGTTCTTC. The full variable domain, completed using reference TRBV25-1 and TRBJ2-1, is EADIYQTPRYLVIGTGKKITLECSQTMGHDKMYWYQQDPGMELHLIHYSYGVNSTEKGDLSSESTVSRIRTEHFPLTLESARPSHTSQYLCASSEFASGSYNEQFFGPGTRLTVL.